Presented here are 29 T cell receptor beta chains from one specimen sequenced in a study of T cell responses to AZD1222 COVID-19 vaccine. Only in-frame clones appear in the TCRdb table, and some are missing; sequencing was by immunoSEQ multiplex PCR. Among under 150,000 clones listed, 90% were seen once. The sequencing here drew on peripheral blood, taken on day 0 of AZD1222 vaccination. The receptors shown here come from an adult in good health.

The chain combines TRBV29-1 with TRBJ2-7, with D uncertain. This CDR3 has 14 amino acids. V was clipped by 4 bases and J by 5 bases, with 18 bases between them. Germline lookup yields CDR1 SQVTM and CDR2 ANQGSEA. As DNA, the CDR3 is TGCAGCGTTGGGTCAGAACGGGTTTTGAACGAGCAGTACTTC. As protein: CSVGSERVLNEQYF.

J is TRBJ1-2 and V is TRBV27; D possibly corresponds to TRBD1 (5 bases). V gave up 4 bases and J gave up 6 bases, with 15 bases separating them. Per the germline V gene, CDR1 is MNHEY and CDR2 is SMNVEV (reference sequence). The CDR3 sequence is 14 residues long. Here the CDR3 reads CASSSAGSLNGYTF. The CDR3 bases are TGTGCCAGCAGTTCGGCAGGGAGTTTGAATGGCTACACCTTC.

The rearrangement uses TRBV6-5 and TRBJ1-2; TRBD1 matches at 7 bases. Germline loops: CDR1 MNHEY, CDR2 SVGAGI. The CDR3 spans 13 residues. Trimming cost V 7 bases and J 4 bases; bases outside gene matches: 6. The CDR3 protein is CASIPGQLYGYTF. The CDR3 DNA follows: TGTGCCAGCATTCCGGGACAGCTCTATGGCTACACCTTC.

This rearrangement joins TRBV2 to TRBJ1-2, with a tentative D call TRBD1 (5 bases). V was cut by 8 bases and J by 4 bases, with 11 bases left in between. The CDR3 runs to 12 residues. Germline V gene sequence: CDR1 SNHLY, CDR2 FYNNEI. CDR3 sequence: CASGGDSYGYTF. The CDR3, as DNA: TGTGCCAGCGGGGGGGATTCCTATGGCTACACCTTC.

This chain joins TRBV12-5 and TRBJ1-4; possibly TRBD1 for D (5 bases). CDR1 and CDR2 (germline): LGHNT, FRNRAP. Trimming took off 7 bases at V and 17 bases at J, with 23 bases between the two ends. This CDR3 is 13 amino acids long. Here the CDR3 DNA reads TGTGCTAGTGCCCCCCGGGTGGGACCAGGGCCTTTTTTT. It codes for CASAPRVGPGPFF.

The CDR3 DNA is TGTGCCAGCTCACTCGACAGGAACACCGGGGAGCTGTTTTTT. It specifies CASSLDRNTGELFF. This rearrangement joins TRBV18 to TRBJ2-2, with D perhaps TRBD1 (5 bases). Germline lookup yields CDR1 KGHSH and CDR2 LQKENI. The CDR3 totals 14 residues. The ends were cut back, 4 bases at V and 1 base at J, with 7 bases in the middle.

The genes are TRBV19 and TRBJ1-5; TRBD1 might be the D (5 bases). V gave up 2 bases and J gave up 6 bases, with 14 bases separating them. This CDR3 is built from 15 residues. Looked up from germline, CDR1 is LNHDA and CDR2 is SQIVND (reference sequence). CDR3 sequence: CASSIQQVRRQPQHF. Written as DNA, the CDR3 is TGTGCCAGTAGTATACAACAGGTGCGGCGTCAGCCCCAGCATTTT.

The V and J genes are TRBV7-9 and TRBJ2-7; either TRBD1 or TRBD2 may fit D (5 bases each). The germline V and J ends were trimmed by 5 bases and 12 bases, with 14 bases remaining between them. Germline CDR1 is SEHNR and CDR2 is FQNEAQ (reference sequence). This CDR3 has 11 residues. Here the CDR3 DNA reads TGTGCCAGCAGCCCCGTACATGGGGGGTACTTC. Encoded protein: CASSPVHGGYF.

This sequence joins TRBV13 and TRBJ2-7; D is perhaps TRBD1 (5 bases). The germline gives CDR1 PRHDT, CDR2 FYEKMQ (reference sequence). Trimming pared 5 bases from V and 1 base from J, leaving 15 bases between. The CDR3 extends over 15 amino acids. CDR3 nucleotides: TGTGCCAGCAGCCGCATGGTGGGGCTATCCTACGAGCAGTACTTC. It codes for CASSRMVGLSYEQYF.

This chain connects TRBV4-1 to TRBJ2-7; possibly TRBD1 or TRBD2 for D (6 bases each). Germline CDR1 and CDR2: MGHRA and YSYEKL. The CDR3 length is 14 residues. With 4 bases removed from V and 2 bases from J, the gap between germline ends came to 12 bases. The CDR3 protein is CASSPVEGAYEQYF. The CDR3 DNA follows: TGCGCCAGCAGCCCCGTGGAGGGGGCCTACGAGCAGTACTTC.

Turning to this clone: This sample also contains other DNA sequences that code for the same CDR3. This sequence joins TRBV9 and TRBJ2-7, with D unresolved. This CDR3 comprises 12 residues. Germline CDR1 and CDR2: SGDLS and YYNGEE. V was shortened by 0 bases and J by 6 bases, with 7 bases between the two germline ends. As DNA, the CDR3 is TGTGCCAGCAGCGTAGGAAGCAGCGAGCAGTACTTC. Protein: CASSVGSSEQYF.

V is TRBV7-2 and J is TRBJ1-4; weak D call: TRBD1 (6 bases). This CDR3 has 16 amino acids. From germline, CDR1 is SGHTA and CDR2 FQGNSA. Trimming took off 6 bases at V and 3 bases at J, with 17 bases between the two ends. Here the CDR3 DNA reads TGTGCCAGCAGGTCCCAAGGGGGTTTGGCTAATGAAAAACTGTTTTTT. This codes for CASRSQGGLANEKLFF.

The rearrangement uses TRBV11-3 and TRBJ2-2, with D unclear. With 5 bases removed from V and 4 bases from J, the gap between germline ends came to 8 bases. The CDR3 covers 13 residues. Germline CDR1 is SGHNT and CDR2 is YENEEA. The CDR3: CASSPSFTGELFF. For the CDR3, the DNA is TGTGCCAGCAGCCCGTCGTTCACCGGGGAGCTGTTTTTT.

The genes are TRBV20-1 and TRBJ1-1; TRBD1 might be the D (5 bases). The V end lost 6 bases, the J end lost 1 base, and 6 bases lay between the germline ends. Germline V gene lookup returns CDR1 DFQATT and CDR2 SNEGSKA (reference sequence). The length of the CDR3 is 11 residues. Here the CDR3 reads CSATGNTEAFF. DNA of the CDR3: TGCAGTGCCACAGGGAACACTGAAGCTTTCTTT.

The rearrangement joins TRBV4-3 to TRBJ1-2; no firm D call. The V gene lost 2 bases and the J gene lost 2 bases, with 15 bases spanning the gap. Germline CDR1 reads LGHNA; CDR2 reads YSLEER. The CDR3 is made up of 16 amino acids. The CDR3 nucleotides read TGCGCCAGCAGCCAATACGAGTCTGGTACGAACTATGGCTACACCTTC. Its protein product is CASSQYESGTNYGYTF.

The CDR3 DNA is TGTGCCAGTCAAAAACAGGGGAGGAAGAGCAATCAGCCCCAGCATTTT. It specifies CASQKQGRKSNQPQHF. The chain uses TRBV19 and TRBJ1-5; 7 bases agree with TRBD1. Germline values: CDR1 LNHDA, CDR2 SQIVND (reference sequence). This CDR3 comprises 16 residues. After removal of 8 bases from V and 1 base from J, the junction contained 11 bases not matched to a gene.

The chain employs TRBV29-1 and TRBJ1-3; D remains unclear. V lost 4 bases and J 4 bases, leaving 11 bases between the germline ends. The CDR3 totals 13 residues. Germline CDR1 reads SQVTM; CDR2 reads ANQGSEA. The CDR3 bases are TGCAGCGTTGGTCGGAACGGGGGAAACACCATATATTTT. Protein product: CSVGRNGGNTIYF.

V gene TRBV5-6 combines with J gene TRBJ2-3; TRBD1 agrees at 7 bases. Germline V gene data show CDR1 as SGHDT and CDR2 as YYEEEE. The CDR3 loop spans 14 amino acids. Losses at the gene ends were 4 bases for V and 2 bases for J; bases not matched to a gene: 4. CDR3 amino acids: CASSRGQSTDTQYF. The DNA for the CDR3 is TGTGCCAGCAGCCGGGGACAGTCCACAGATACGCAGTATTTT.

This chain joins TRBV6-1 and TRBJ2-2, with 7 bases fitting TRBD2. Germline lookup yields CDR1 MNHNS and CDR2 SASEGT. V lost 1 base, J lost 4 bases, and 6 bases stayed unmatched. The CDR3 length is 16 residues. The CDR3 bases are TGTGCCAGCAGTGAAGTGGGAGGGTCGAGCACCGGGGAGCTGTTTTTT. Its protein product is CASSEVGGSSTGELFF.

The V call is TRBV4-3, the J call TRBJ1-6; D is possibly TRBD1 (6 bases). The CDR3 length is 17 residues. V shed 0 bases and J shed 3 bases, with 12 bases lying between them. The germline V gene encodes CDR1 LGHNA and CDR2 YSLEER. The CDR3 DNA sequence: TGCGCCAGCAGCCAAGATTGGCAGGGGATCTATAATTCACCCCTCCACTTT. Encoded protein: CASSQDWQGIYNSPLHF.

The chain employs TRBV15 and TRBJ2-2; D is uncertain. The CDR3 runs 11 residues. The germline V and J ends were trimmed by 3 bases and 8 bases, with 4 bases remaining between them. Germline CDR1 is LNHNV and CDR2 is YYDKDF (reference sequence). CDR3 in amino acids: CATSSTGELFF. Written as DNA, the CDR3 is TGTGCCACCAGCAGCACGGGGGAGCTGTTTTTT.

The chain is built from TRBV6-5 and TRBJ1-6; no definite D call. The CDR3 runs 15 residues. V was shortened by 5 bases and J by 1 base, with 9 bases between the two germline ends. The V gene's germline CDR1 is MNHEY and CDR2 SVGAGI. The CDR3 DNA reads TGTGCCAGCAGTCCCCTTCCGTCCTATAATTCACCCCTCCACTTT. Translation: CASSPLPSYNSPLHF.

The chain couples TRBV12-5 to TRBJ2-2, with 11 bases identical to TRBD2. This CDR3 contains 15 residues. CDR1 is LGHNT and CDR2 is FRNRAP in the germline V gene. The J segment lost 7 bases and the V segment lost 1 base, leaving 2 bases of the junction unmatched. CDR3 in DNA: TGTGCTAGTGGTTTGGAACTAGCGGGAGACGGGGAGCTGTTTTTT. It specifies CASGLELAGDGELFF. Drawing the rest from reference TRBV12-5 and TRBJ2-2, the complete variable domain is DARVTQTPRHKVTEMGQEVTMRCQPILGHNTVFWYRQTMMQGLELLAYFRNRAPLDDSGMPKDRFSAEMPDATLATLKIQPSEPRDSAVYFCASGLELAGDGELFFGEGSRLTVL.

This clone was observed a single time. The chain has TRBV6-2 or TRBV6-3 and TRBJ1-6; TRBD1 is a possible D gene (6 bases). The CDR3 is 15 residues long. The ends were cut back, 2 bases at V and 10 bases at J, with 15 bases in the middle. CDR1 is MNHEY and CDR2 is SVGEGT in the germline V gene. CDR3 bases: TGTGCCAGCAGTTACGCGAGTGGGGGACAATCACCCCTCCACTTT. This encodes CASSYASGGQSPLHF.

The chain carries TRBV7-7 and TRBJ2-1; 7 nucleotides agree with TRBD1. CDR3 length: 15 amino acids. V gave up 5 bases and J gave up 0 bases; unmatched junction bases: 4. Per the germline V gene, CDR1 is SSHAT and CDR2 is FNYEAQ (reference sequence). The CDR3: CASSETGSSYNEQFF. CDR3 DNA: TGTGCCAGCAGCGAGACAGGGAGCTCCTACAATGAGCAGTTCTTC.

The rearrangement uses TRBV9 and TRBJ2-1, with a tentative D call TRBD2 (5 bases). The V gene lost 0 bases and the J gene lost 5 bases, with 9 bases spanning the gap. CDR3 size: 14 residues. Germline values: CDR1 SGDLS, CDR2 YYNGEE. In DNA, the CDR3 is TGTGCCAGCAGCGTAGGAGAGGGTCACAATGAGCAGTTCTTC. Translating gives CASSVGEGHNEQFF.

V gene TRBV7-9 combines with J gene TRBJ1-1; 10 bases match TRBD1. V was clipped by 4 bases and J by 5 bases; unmatched bases: 10. The CDR3 covers 16 residues. The germline CDR1 and CDR2 sequences are SEHNR and FQNEAQ (reference sequence). Written as DNA, the CDR3 is TGTGCCAGCAGCTCACCACTTCGGGGACAGGGGACTGAAGCTTTCTTT. The encoded protein is CASSSPLRGQGTEAFF.

This clone was recorded a few times. The chain joins TRBV7-9 to TRBJ1-2; 8 bases agree with TRBD1. Losses at the gene ends were 5 bases for V and 4 bases for J; bases not matched to a gene: 12. There are 16 residues in the CDR3. Looked up from germline, CDR1 is SEHNR and CDR2 is FQNEAQ (reference sequence). The CDR3 nucleotides are TGTGCCAGCAGCCCCATTGGACAGGGTAACTCCTATGGCTACACCTTC. This codes for CASSPIGQGNSYGYTF.

This clone has only a few counts. The V gene is TRBV18, the J gene TRBJ1-2, with D possibly being TRBD1 (5 bases). Between the trimmed V and J ends, which lost 3 bases and 8 bases, there was a span of 28 bases. Germline lookup yields CDR1 KGHSH and CDR2 LQKENI. The CDR3 totals 18 residues. Here the CDR3 reads CASSPSGQRLGTPGGYTF. In DNA form, the CDR3 reads TGTGCCAGCTCACCGTCCGGGCAACGCCTCGGGACCCCTGGGGGCTACACCTTC. The full variable domain, in which reference TRBV18 and TRBJ1-2 provide the parts outside the CDR3, is NAGVMQNPRHLVRRRGQEARLRCSPMKGHSHVYWYRQLPEEGLKFMVYLQKENIIDESGMPKERFSAEFPKEGPSILRIQQVVRGDSAAYFCASSPSGQRLGTPGGYTFGSGTRLTVV.